Listed below are T cell receptor beta chains from one sample, sequenced in a study of vaccination and CD4 T cells after COVID-19. The antigens these receptors bind are not known. TCRdb re-called the PCR reads through MiXCR, storing one row per CDR3 protein. The table lists over 9,000 distinct CDR3 sequences, about 66% of them singletons. The sample consisted of CD4+ T cells from blood, cultured in vitro. These receptor sequences come from a human donor who had recovered from COVID-19. The CDR3 runs from the conserved cysteine through the conserved F or W. Each record gives: V gene, J gene, clone size, D gene, CDR3 DNA, CDR3 protein. The D gene is left open where the match is weak. The size of a clone is reported for some rows only, either as once, few or many, or as a class for expanded clones.

TRBV12-3/TRBV12-4	TRBJ2-3	few	.	TGTGCCAGCAGTTTTGGGGCCACAGATACGCAGTATTTT	CASSFGATDTQYF
TRBV5-1	TRBJ1-2	.	.	TGCGCCAGCAGCTTGGCGGGGCCCCAAAGCTACACCTTC	CASSLAGPQSYTF
TRBV4-2	TRBJ2-1	.	TRBD1	TGTGCCAGCAGCCAAAACAGGGGGCCCTACAATGAGCAGTTCTTC	CASSQNRGPYNEQFF
TRBV6-1	TRBJ1-5	few	.	TGTGCCAGCAGCAACACAGGGAGGGGCTCTCTTCGCGATCAGCCCCAGCATTTT	CASSNTGRGSLRDQPQHF
TRBV19	TRBJ1-3	few	.	TGTGCCAGTAGACCAACAGGGACTGGAAACACCATATATTTT	CASRPTGTGNTIYF
TRBV20-1	TRBJ1-1	.	TRBD1	TGCAGTGCTAGATCCCCGGGACAGGGAGCTGAAGCTTTCTTT	CSARSPGQGAEAFF
TRBV27	TRBJ1-5	.	.	TGTGCCAGCAGTTCGTGGCGGAAAGGGCAGCCCCAGCATTTT	CASSSWRKGQPQHF
TRBV7-9	TRBJ2-7	few	.	TGTGCCAGCAGCTTAGGGCCAGGGGTCAACGAGCAGTACTTC	CASSLGPGVNEQYF
TRBV18	TRBJ1-2	hyperexpanded	TRBD1	TGTGCCAGCTCACCTCGACTTGGACAGGGGGGCTACACCTTC	CASSPRLGQGGYTF
TRBV7-2	TRBJ2-2	few	.	TGTGCCAGCAGCCGACGTTCGAATCCGAACACCGGGGAGCTGTTTTTT	CASSRRSNPNTGELFF
TRBV5-1	TRBJ1-3	.	.	TGCGCCAGCAGCTTGGACTTGGCTGGAAACACCATATATTTT	CASSLDLAGNTIYF
TRBV24-1	TRBJ1-5	.	.	TGTGCCACCAGTGACCCTAGGGGCGGAGATAGCAATCAGCCCCAGCATTTT	CATSDPRGGDSNQPQHF
TRBV7-2	TRBJ1-1	.	.	TGTGCCAGCAGCCAAATCGACAGGTTCGACACTGAAGCTTTCTTT	CASSQIDRFDTEAFF
TRBV27	TRBJ2-7	.	.	TGTGCCAGCAGTCCCGGGGCAGGATGGACCTACGAGCAGTACTTC	CASSPGAGWTYEQYF
TRBV5-1	TRBJ2-6	few	.	TGCGCCAGCAGCTTTCCCAGGATTAACTCTGGGGCCAACGTCCTGACTTTC	CASSFPRINSGANVLTF
TRBV7-2	TRBJ1-1	few	.	TGTGCCAGCAGCGACCTATTGAACACTGAAGCTTTCTTT	CASSDLLNTEAFF
TRBV18	TRBJ2-7	once	.	TGTGCCAGCTCACCCATGGGAGGAGGGGGCTACGAGCAGTACTTC	CASSPMGGGGYEQYF
TRBV12-3/TRBV12-4	TRBJ1-2	once	TRBD1	TGTGCCAGCGCCAGGGGGCCCATAAGGGGAGGCTACACCTTC	CASARGPIRGGYTF
TRBV5-4	TRBJ1-2	.	.	TGTGCCAGCAGCTTCGGGACCGAGTACGGCTACACCTTC	CASSFGTEYGYTF
TRBV7-2	TRBJ1-2	.	.	TGTGCCAGCAGCTTAGCCCAGGGGAACTATGGCTACACCTTC	CASSLAQGNYGYTF
TRBV7-3	TRBJ2-5	.	.	TGTGCCAGCAGCTTAAGGGACGGGGAGACCCAGTACTTC	CASSLRDGETQYF
TRBV11-2	TRBJ2-1	.	TRBD2	TGTGCCAGCACGCTAGGACTAGCGGGGGCCTACAATGAGCAGTTCTTC	CASTLGLAGAYNEQFF
TRBV6-1	TRBJ2-2	.	.	TGTGCCAGCAAGAACACCGGGGAGCTGTTTTTT	CASKNTGELFF
TRBV19	TRBJ1-1	.	.	TGTGCCAGTATGCGCCAGGGTGGAGTGAACACTGAAGCTTTCTTT	CASMRQGGVNTEAFF
TRBV6-1	TRBJ1-5	.	TRBD1	TGTGCCAGCAGCCGACAGGGCGGCAATCAGCCCCAGCATTTT	CASSRQGGNQPQHF
TRBV6-1	TRBJ1-2	.	.	TGTGCCAGCACCGCCGGGCTCTCTAACTATGGCTACACCTTC	CASTAGLSNYGYTF
TRBV2	TRBJ2-1	.	TRBD1	TGTGCCAGCAGTGAATGGGACGGGACAGGGAATGAGCAGTTCTTC	CASSEWDGTGNEQFF
TRBV12-3/TRBV12-4	TRBJ1-2	.	.	TGTGCCAGCAGTTTATACGGGGGGGACTACACCTTC	CASSLYGGDYTF
TRBV24-1	TRBJ2-5	.	.	TGTGCCACCAGTGAGGCATCAGGGGCGGGAGAGACCCAGTACTTC	CATSEASGAGETQYF
TRBV6-1	TRBJ1-5	.	.	TGTGCCAGCAGTGCACAGCACAATCAGCCCCAGCATTTT	CASSAQHNQPQHF
TRBV7-8	TRBJ1-1	medium-sized	TRBD1	TGTGCCAGCAGCTTAGGAGGGGGGACAGGGGGCTTGAACACTGAAGCTTTCTTT	CASSLGGGTGGLNTEAFF
TRBV19	TRBJ1-5	few	.	TGTGCCAGTAGTTCCTCCCTCTCTCGGGGAGGCAATCAGCCCCAGCATTTT	CASSSSLSRGGNQPQHF
TRBV4-1	TRBJ2-3	.	.	TGCGCCAGCAGCCAAGATTCTAGCCCAAGCACAGATACGCAGTATTTT	CASSQDSSPSTDTQYF
TRBV18	TRBJ1-4	.	.	TGTGCCAGCTCACTGTCGGGTAGGACGAATGAAAAACTGTTTTTT	CASSLSGRTNEKLFF
TRBV24-1	TRBJ2-2	once	.	TGTGCCACCAGTGATTTGCGGAGAGAAGCGAACACCGGGGAGCTGTTTTTT	CATSDLRREANTGELFF
TRBV7-9	TRBJ1-1	few	.	TGTGCCAGCAGCTTCCTGACGGTGAACACTGAAGCTTTCTTT	CASSFLTVNTEAFF
TRBV6-1	TRBJ1-5	few	.	TGTGCCAGCAGTGACCGGTTAACCACTAGCAATCAGCCCCAGCATTTT	CASSDRLTTSNQPQHF
TRBV5-1	TRBJ1-2	few	TRBD1	TGCGCCAGCAGCGTGGGGACAGGGGCTGGGTACACCTTC	CASSVGTGAGYTF
TRBV27	TRBJ2-2	.	.	TGTGCCAGCAGAAGCTACAGGGCCGGGGACACCGGGGAGCTGTTTTTT	CASRSYRAGDTGELFF
TRBV11-2	TRBJ2-7	.	TRBD1	TGTGCCAGCAGCCCAGTGACAGGGTTGCACTACGAGCAGTACTTC	CASSPVTGLHYEQYF
TRBV19	TRBJ2-2	.	.	TGTGCCAGTAGTATAGATCAGGACACCGGGGAGCTGTTTTTT	CASSIDQDTGELFF
TRBV7-6	TRBJ2-7	.	.	TGTGCCAGCAGCTTAGGGGCAGGGGTAGAAGCCGAGCAGTACTTC	CASSLGAGVEAEQYF
TRBV6-2/TRBV6-3	TRBJ1-5	.	.	TGTGCCAGCAGTTATTTTGGAAGCAATCAGCCCCAGCATTTT	CASSYFGSNQPQHF
TRBV30	TRBJ1-5	.	TRBD1	TGTGCCTGGAGTAAAACAGGGGGCTTTCAGCCCCAGCATTTT	CAWSKTGGFQPQHF
TRBV6-1	TRBJ1-3	once	.	TGTGCCAGCAGCTTCACAGGGAGCGGAAACACCATATATTTT	CASSFTGSGNTIYF
TRBV2	TRBJ2-7	.	.	TGTGCCAGCAGTAAGGAAAAGGGGAGCTCCTACGAGCAGTACTTC	CASSKEKGSSYEQYF
TRBV2	TRBJ1-2	few	.	TGTGCCAGCAGTGAAGACAGCCCGGAGGTCTATGGCTACACCTTC	CASSEDSPEVYGYTF
TRBV28	TRBJ2-3	.	TRBD2	TGTGCCAGCAGTCTACCCGGGAGCGGGGGAACTAGCACAGATACGCAGTATTTT	CASSLPGSGGTSTDTQYF
TRBV5-5	TRBJ2-7	.	TRBD2	TGTGCCAGCAGCTTGGGACTAGCGGGGGAGACCTACGAGCAGTACTTC	CASSLGLAGETYEQYF
TRBV20-1	TRBJ1-2	.	.	TGCAGTGCCGCCGTTATCGGCAACTATGGCTACACCTTC	CSAAVIGNYGYTF
TRBV5-1	TRBJ2-5	.	.	TGCGCCAGCAGCGACTTCCAAGAGACCCAGTACTTC	CASSDFQETQYF
TRBV7-2	TRBJ2-1	.	.	TGTGCCAGCAGCACGAGCCCGAGTCACAATGAGCAGTTCTTC	CASSTSPSHNEQFF
TRBV20-1	TRBJ1-1	.	TRBD1	TGCAGTGCTAGAAACAGGGGGCCGAACACTGAAGCTTTCTTT	CSARNRGPNTEAFF
TRBV19	TRBJ2-3	.	TRBD2	TGTGCCAGTAGTATCGGGCTAGCGGGGGGGAGAGATACGCAGTATTTT	CASSIGLAGGRDTQYF
TRBV7-6	TRBJ1-3	.	.	TGTGCCAGCAGCTTAGGGGCGGGGAGAAGCTCTGGAAACACCATATATTTT	CASSLGAGRSSGNTIYF
TRBV11-2	TRBJ1-3	.	TRBD1	TGTGCCAGCAGCCGAGGGGGGACAGGGACTAGCTCGGGAAACACCATATATTTT	CASSRGGTGTSSGNTIYF
TRBV6-1	TRBJ2-2	few	TRBD1	TGTGCCAGCGTCTGGACAGGGGGCATCGGGGAGCTGTTTTTT	CASVWTGGIGELFF
TRBV11-2	TRBJ2-7	few	.	TGTGCCAGCAGCTTTAGAACAGGCCTCTCCTACGAGCAGTACTTC	CASSFRTGLSYEQYF